This T cell receptor (beta chain) comes out of a study of blood T cell repertoires in COVID-19. Assay: immunoSEQ multiplex PCR; the TCRdb copy retains only in-frame clones and omits some. The sample includes 92,000 or so clones, around 89% seen only once; the top ten take around 0.44%. CDR1 and CDR2 from the germline V gene are SNHLY and FYNNEI. The CDR3 covers 17 residues. V gave up 1 base and J gave up 2 bases; unmatched junction bases: 9. This chain uses TRBV2 with TRBJ2-7; 9 nucleotides line up with TRBD1. The source of this sequence is a man between 60 and 75 years old with acute or convalescent COVID-19. The sample consisted of peripheral blood. The CDR3, as DNA: TGTGCCAGCAGTGAAGGAGTCGGACAGGGGAGAGCCTACGAGCAGTACTTC. The encoded protein is CASSEGVGQGRAYEQYF.